What follows are 18 T cell receptor beta chains derived from one specimen sequenced in a study of response to subunit inactivated influenza vaccine (dated by TCRdb to 2016 to 2019). The library was produced with RT-PCR. Reads for this sample came from an Illumina HiSeq 2500. TCRdb trimmed public reads at Q25 via fastp, called clones via MiXCR and kept in-frame beta chains. Rows with one shared CDR3 protein collapse into an entry with the most common genes and DNA. In all, the sample holds more than 400,000 distinct CDR3 sequences, and 6% to 9% of those were seen once. Jointly, the top ten make up around 13% of the sample. Material: PBMCs from blood, obtained less than 30 months after vaccination. The receptors originated from a man aged 45 to 75 who received an inactivated influenza vaccine. Donor details come from another sample of the same person, matched by shared clones.

This clonotype was detected only a few times. The V and J genes are TRBV11-2 and TRBJ2-5; a weak D match, TRBD2 (5 bases). Trimming cost V 5 bases and J 4 bases, with 14 bases left between them. This CDR3 has 14 amino acids. Germline assignment: CDR1 SGHAT and CDR2 FQNNGV. The CDR3, as DNA: TGTGCCAGCAGCCCCCCCCCGGGGTCAGAGACCCAGTACTTC. This gives the protein CASSPPPGSETQYF.

This clonotype was counted at least ten times. The CDR3 protein is CASSYATFDYGYTF. Written as DNA, the CDR3 is TGTGCCAGCAGTTACGCGACCTTTGACTATGGCTACACCTTC. V gene TRBV6-2 or TRBV6-3 combines with J gene TRBJ1-2; D gene uncertain. Trimming left V 2 bases short and J 3 bases short, with 10 bases between. Germline CDR1 and CDR2: MNHEY and SVGEGT. The CDR3 totals 14 residues.

In the case of this clonotype: A read error may account for a junction end that differs from germline. The rearrangement joins TRBV10-3 to TRBJ2-5; a weak D match, TRBD2 (5 bases). Per the germline V gene, CDR1 is ENHRY and CDR2 is SYGVKD. The CDR3 runs 15 residues. CDR3 region: CPISEGGLDLETQYF. DNA of the CDR3: TGTCCCATCAGTGAGGGCGGGTTAGACCTTGAGACCCAGTACTTC.

This clonotype showed up many times. The V gene is TRBV20-1, the J gene TRBJ1-6; D is undetermined. The germline V gene encodes CDR1 DFQATT and CDR2 SNEGSKA (reference sequence). Trimming left V 1 base short and J 2 bases short, with 9 bases between. The CDR3 totals 15 residues. CDR3 nucleotides: TGCAGTGCTAGAGGGATAGATACCTATAATTCACCCCTCCACTTT. Amino acid sequence: CSARGIDTYNSPLHF.

Comment on this clonotype: A read error may produce the germline difference seen at one junction end. The J gene is TRBJ2-3, the V gene TRBV4-1; 11 nucleotides line up with TRBD2. The CDR3 extends over 17 amino acids. CDR1 MGHRA and CDR2 YSYEKL come from the germline V gene. The CDR3 DNA reads as TGCGCCAGCACCCAAGAACTAGCGGGGGTGACGACAGATACGCAGTATTTT. This sequence encodes CASTQELAGVTTDTQYF.

The rearrangement joins TRBV4-3 to TRBJ1-6; D possibly corresponds to TRBD1 (6 bases). CDR1 and CDR2 (germline): LGHNA, YSLEER. Trimming pared 4 bases from V and 7 bases from J, leaving 11 bases between. The CDR3 contains 14 residues. The CDR3 DNA is TGCGCCAGCAGCCTACGAGACAGGAATTCACCCCTCCACTTT. Its translation: CASSLRDRNSPLHF.

This clonotype was observed a handful of times. The rearrangement uses TRBV4-3 and TRBJ1-4, with D possibly TRBD1 on 5 matching bases. CDR3 size: 16 residues. The germline CDR1 and CDR2 sequences are LGHNA and YSLEER. Trimming pared 0 bases from V and 6 bases from J, leaving 14 bases between. CDR3 DNA sequence: TGCGCCAGCAGCCAAGATCTCCTCAGGGTGGATGAAAAACTGTTTTTT. Its protein product is CASSQDLLRVDEKLFF.

The DNA of the CDR3 is TGCAGCGTTGACGCCGGGAACTACGAGCAGTACTTC. Translated, it gives CSVDAGNYEQYF. The chain combines TRBV29-1 with TRBJ2-7, with TRBD2 as a possible D gene (5 bases). With 3 bases removed from V and 3 bases from J, the gap between germline ends came to 9 bases. The CDR3 runs to 12 residues. Germline lookup yields CDR1 SQVTM and CDR2 ANQGSEA.

This clonotype was detected many times. The chain employs TRBV29-1 and TRBJ1-2; D perhaps matches TRBD1 (6 bases). V lost 6 bases and J 4 bases, leaving 9 bases between the germline ends. Germline assignment: CDR1 SQVTM and CDR2 ANQGSEA. The CDR3 spans 11 residues. The DNA of the CDR3 is TGCAGCGTCGGACAGACCTATGGCTACACCTTC. Residues: CSVGQTYGYTF.

The table lists this clonotype with many counts. The chain is built from TRBV29-1 and TRBJ2-5, with D possibly TRBD2 on 6 matching bases. The germline V gene encodes CDR1 SQVTM and CDR2 ANQGSEA. The CDR3 contains 13 residues. The V and J ends lost 7 bases and 5 bases respectively, with 17 bases between them. CDR3 protein: CSASLGGLETQYF. The CDR3, as DNA: TGCAGCGCCTCTTTGGGGGGATTGGAGACCCAGTACTTC.

This clonotype has more than one count but fewer than ten. V gene TRBV28 combines with J gene TRBJ2-7; 9 positions match TRBD2. Looked up from germline, CDR1 is MDHEN and CDR2 is SYDVKM. There are 14 residues in the CDR3. The J segment lost 7 bases and the V segment lost 8 bases, leaving 12 bases of the junction unmatched. CDR3: CASGYSGSYWEQYF. CDR3 coding DNA: TGTGCCAGCGGGTATAGCGGGAGTTATTGGGAGCAGTACTTC.

V gene TRBV3-1 combines with J gene TRBJ2-4; D possibly corresponds to TRBD1 (6 bases). Looked up from germline, CDR1 is LGHDT and CDR2 is YNNKEL (reference sequence). This CDR3 comprises 17 residues. Trimming left V 3 bases short and J 1 base short, with 16 bases between. The CDR3 nucleotides read TGTGCCAGCAGCCATACAGGGTTCTTGGCTGCCAAAAACATTCAGTACTTC. It yields the protein CASSHTGFLAAKNIQYF. Based on the CDR3 plus reference TRBV3-1 and TRBJ2-4, the full variable domain is DTAVSQTPKYLVTQMGNDKSIKCEQNLGHDTMYWYKQDSKKFLKIMFSYNNKELIINETVPNRFSPKSPDKAHLNLHINSLELGDSAVYFCASSHTGFLAAKNIQYFGAGTRLSVL.

The chain links TRBV6-2 or TRBV6-3 to TRBJ1-1; D is perhaps TRBD1 (5 bases). CDR1 is MNHEY, CDR2 SVGEGT, per germline. The CDR3 is 13 amino acids. Trimming left V 8 bases short and J 5 bases short, with 15 bases between. CDR3 DNA: TGTGCCAGCCGTGGGGGGATTTATACTGAAGCTTTCTTT. Protein product: CASRGGIYTEAFF.

This clonotype was recorded many times. The chain recombines TRBV4-3 with TRBJ2-5; TRBD2 aligns across 8 bases. This CDR3 is 17 amino acids long. J gave up 2 bases and V 1 base, and 9 bases lay outside the gene matches. Germline CDR1 reads LGHNA; CDR2 reads YSLEER. DNA for the CDR3: TGCGCCAGCAGCCAAGGTTTCCTACTAGCGGCTCAAGAGACCCAGTACTTC. This translates into CASSQGFLLAAQETQYF.

In its sample, this clonotype was seen many times. The V gene is TRBV5-1, the J gene TRBJ2-1, with D possibly TRBD1 on 6 matching bases. The length of the CDR3 is 16 residues. Germline V lookup: CDR1 SGHRS, CDR2 YFSETQ. V lost 4 bases and J 0 bases, leaving 14 bases between the germline ends. The CDR3 region has the DNA TGCGCCAGCAGCCCACAAGGGGGAAGCTCCTACAATGAGCAGTTCTTC. Its protein product is CASSPQGGSSYNEQFF.

Ten or more counts support this clonotype. The chain has TRBV2 and TRBJ2-7, with D possibly being TRBD2 (6 bases). The CDR3 loop spans 14 amino acids. Trimming pared 4 bases from V and 1 base from J, leaving 11 bases between. The V gene's germline CDR1 is SNHLY and CDR2 FYNNEI. This chain's CDR3 is CASSVVAGSYEQYF. The CDR3 region has the DNA TGTGCCAGCAGTGTTGTGGCGGGGTCCTACGAGCAGTACTTC.

This clonotype was seen many times. The V gene is TRBV5-6, the J gene TRBJ2-1; 11 nucleotides line up with TRBD2. After removal of 4 bases from V and 6 bases from J, the junction contained 9 bases not matched to a gene. The CDR3 runs 16 residues. The germline V gene has CDR1 SGHDT and CDR2 YYEEEE. The chain's CDR3 is CASSMTSGKTANEQFF. CDR3 nucleotide sequence: TGTGCCAGCAGCATGACTAGCGGGAAAACTGCCAATGAGCAGTTCTTC.

There are many counts of this clonotype. The chain carries TRBV5-6 and TRBJ2-3, with 12 positions matching TRBD2. CDR3 length: 18 amino acids. The V and J ends lost 0 bases and 4 bases, in that order; junction bases with no gene match: 9. In germline, CDR1 is SGHDT, CDR2 YYEEEE. In nucleotides, the CDR3 is TGTGCCAGCAGCTTGGCCCTAGCGGGAGGGTCTCGAGCAGATACGCAGTATTTT. Protein product: CASSLALAGGSRADTQYF.